What follows are 4 T cell receptor beta chains derived from one specimen sequenced in a study of blood T cell repertoires in COVID-19. The repertoire was sequenced with immunoSEQ multiplex PCR; TCRdb's copy has only in-frame clones and lacks some. The sample holds some 100,000 clones; 88% are singletons and the top ten take 5.5% to 6.5%. The sequencing sample was made of peripheral blood. Receptors were obtained from a woman aged 55-69 years with acute or convalescent COVID-19.

The V gene is TRBV2, the J gene TRBJ2-5; a weak D match, TRBD2 (5 bases). Germline-derived CDR1 and CDR2 are SNHLY and FYNNEI. This CDR3 contains 13 residues. The V and J ends lost 6 bases and 5 bases respectively, with 13 bases between them. CDR3 in DNA: TGTGCCAGCAGGAAGGCAGAGGGCGAGACCCAGTACTTC. Translated, it gives CASRKAEGETQYF.

This clone appeared a single time. V gene TRBV7-9 combines with J gene TRBJ2-1; TRBD2 is a possible D gene (5 bases). The V end lost 5 bases, the J end lost 8 bases, and 10 bases lay between the germline ends. Germline-derived CDR1 and CDR2 are SEHNR and FQNEAQ (reference sequence). CDR3 size: 12 residues. CDR3 sequence (DNA): TGTGCCAGCAGCCCCCGCGGGTATGAGCAGTTCTTC. This gives the protein CASSPRGYEQFF. Supplemented by reference TRBV7-9 and TRBJ2-1, the full variable domain reads DTGVSQNPRHKITKRGQNVTFRCDPISEHNRLYWYRQTLGQGPEFLTYFQNEAQLEKSRLLSDRFSAERPKGSFSTLEIQRTEQGDSAMYLCASSPRGYEQFFGPGTRLTVL.

This chain links TRBV28 with TRBJ1-5, with D hard to call. Germline lookup yields CDR1 MDHEN and CDR2 SYDVKM. V dropped 2 bases and J dropped 2 bases, with 7 bases sitting between them. The length of the CDR3 is 14 residues. The CDR3 DNA follows: TGTGCCAGCAGTTTAGAGGTCGGCAATCAGCCCCAGCATTTT. Translation: CASSLEVGNQPQHF.

In its sample, this clone was seen once. J is TRBJ1-1 and V is TRBV30, with D maybe TRBD1 (6 bases). Germline V gene data show CDR1 as GTSNPN and CDR2 as SVGIG (reference sequence). V was clipped by 2 bases and J by 8 bases, with 9 bases between them. The CDR3 runs to 11 residues. CDR3 DNA: TGTGCCTGGAGTACAGGGACAGAAGCTTTCTTT. Protein product: CAWSTGTEAFF.